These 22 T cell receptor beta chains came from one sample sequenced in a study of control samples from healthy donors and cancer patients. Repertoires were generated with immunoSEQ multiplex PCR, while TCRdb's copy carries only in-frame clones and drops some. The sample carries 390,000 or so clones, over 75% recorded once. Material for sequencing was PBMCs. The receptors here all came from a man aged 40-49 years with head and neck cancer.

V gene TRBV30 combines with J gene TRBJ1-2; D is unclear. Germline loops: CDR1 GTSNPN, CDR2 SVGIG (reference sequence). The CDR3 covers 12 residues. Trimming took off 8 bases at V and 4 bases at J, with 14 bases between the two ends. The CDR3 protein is CARADGPYGYTF. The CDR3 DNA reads TGTGCCAGGGCGGACGGACCCTATGGCTACACCTTC.

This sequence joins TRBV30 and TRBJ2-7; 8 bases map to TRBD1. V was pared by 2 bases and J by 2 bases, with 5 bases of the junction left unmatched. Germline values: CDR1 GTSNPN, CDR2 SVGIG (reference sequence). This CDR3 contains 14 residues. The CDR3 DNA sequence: TGTGCCTGGAGTACCACAGGGGGGACCTACGAGCAGTACTTC. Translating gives CAWSTTGGTYEQYF.

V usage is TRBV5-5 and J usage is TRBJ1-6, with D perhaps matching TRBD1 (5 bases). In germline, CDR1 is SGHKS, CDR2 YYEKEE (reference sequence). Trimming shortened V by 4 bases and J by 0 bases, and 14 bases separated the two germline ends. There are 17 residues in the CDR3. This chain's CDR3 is CASSRDVSSSYNSPLHF. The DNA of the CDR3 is TGTGCCAGCAGCCGGGACGTCTCGAGCTCCTATAATTCACCCCTCCACTTT.

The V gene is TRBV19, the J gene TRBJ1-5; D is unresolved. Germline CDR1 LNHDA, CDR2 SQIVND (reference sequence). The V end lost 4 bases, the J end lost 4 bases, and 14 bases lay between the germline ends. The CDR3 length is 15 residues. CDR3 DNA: TGTGCCAGTAGTAATCCGTCGCTTCAGAATCAGCCCCAGCATTTT. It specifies CASSNPSLQNQPQHF.

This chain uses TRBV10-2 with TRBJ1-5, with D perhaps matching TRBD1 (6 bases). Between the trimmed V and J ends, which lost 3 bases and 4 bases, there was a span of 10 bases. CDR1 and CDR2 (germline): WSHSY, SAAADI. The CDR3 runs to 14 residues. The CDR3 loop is CASSEQGGNQPQHF. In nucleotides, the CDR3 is TGCGCCAGCAGTGAACAGGGAGGGAATCAGCCCCAGCATTTT.

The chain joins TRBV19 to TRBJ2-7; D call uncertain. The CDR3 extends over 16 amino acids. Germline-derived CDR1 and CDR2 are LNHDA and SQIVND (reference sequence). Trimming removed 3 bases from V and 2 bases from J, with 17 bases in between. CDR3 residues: CASSILPRAGTYEQYF. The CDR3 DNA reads TGTGCCAGTAGTATCCTTCCACGAGCTGGCACCTACGAGCAGTACTTC.

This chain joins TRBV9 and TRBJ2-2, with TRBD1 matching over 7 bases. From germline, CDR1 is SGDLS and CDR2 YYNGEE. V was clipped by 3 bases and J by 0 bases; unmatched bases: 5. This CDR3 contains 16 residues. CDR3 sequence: CASSARTGSNTGELFF. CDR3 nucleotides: TGTGCCAGCAGCGCCCGGACAGGATCGAACACCGGGGAGCTGTTTTTT.

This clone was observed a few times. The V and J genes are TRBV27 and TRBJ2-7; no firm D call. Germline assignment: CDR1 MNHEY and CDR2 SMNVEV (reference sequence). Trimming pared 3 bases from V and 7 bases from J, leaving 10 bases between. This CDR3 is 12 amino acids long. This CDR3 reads CASSFTDREQYF. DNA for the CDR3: TGTGCCAGCAGTTTTACTGATAGGGAGCAGTACTTC.

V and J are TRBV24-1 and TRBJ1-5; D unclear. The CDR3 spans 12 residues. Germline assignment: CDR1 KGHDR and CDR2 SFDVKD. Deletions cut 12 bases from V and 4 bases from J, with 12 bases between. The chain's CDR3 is CASGGGNQPQHF. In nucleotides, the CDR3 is TGTGCCTCAGGCGGAGGGAATCAGCCCCAGCATTTT.

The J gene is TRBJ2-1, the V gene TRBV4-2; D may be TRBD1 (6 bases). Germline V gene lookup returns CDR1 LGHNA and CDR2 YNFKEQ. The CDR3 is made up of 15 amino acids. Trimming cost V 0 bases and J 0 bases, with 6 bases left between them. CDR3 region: CASSQEGGSYNEQFF. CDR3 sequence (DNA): TGTGCCAGCAGCCAAGAAGGGGGCTCCTACAATGAGCAGTTCTTC.

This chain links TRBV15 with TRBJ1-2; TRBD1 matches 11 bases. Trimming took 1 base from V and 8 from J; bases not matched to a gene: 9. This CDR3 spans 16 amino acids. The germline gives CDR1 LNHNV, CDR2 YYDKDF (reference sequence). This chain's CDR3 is CATSRGTGQGARGYTF. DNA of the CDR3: TGTGCCACCAGCAGAGGTACTGGACAGGGGGCGCGAGGCTACACCTTC. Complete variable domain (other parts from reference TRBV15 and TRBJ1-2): DAMVIQNPRYQVTQFGKPVTLSCSQTLNHNVMYWYQQKSSQAPKLLFHYYDKDFNNEADTPDNFQSRRPNTSFCFLDIRSPGLGDTAMYLCATSRGTGQGARGYTFGSGTRLTVV.

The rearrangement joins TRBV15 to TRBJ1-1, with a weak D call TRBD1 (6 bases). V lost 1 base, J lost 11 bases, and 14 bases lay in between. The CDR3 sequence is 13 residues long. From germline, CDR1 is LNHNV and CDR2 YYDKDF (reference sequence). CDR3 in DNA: TGTGCCACCAGCAGAGTTCAGGACAGTGGCGCTTTCTTT. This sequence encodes CATSRVQDSGAFF.

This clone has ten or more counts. CDR3 loop: CASSPDRKETQYF. The CDR3 nucleotides are TGTGCCAGCAGCCCGGACAGGAAAGAGACCCAGTACTTC. The chain joins TRBV7-9 to TRBJ2-5, with TRBD1 matching 7 bases. The V and J ends lost 5 bases and 3 bases, in that order; junction bases with no gene match: 3. This CDR3 contains 13 residues. Germline-derived CDR1 and CDR2 are SEHNR and FQNEAQ (reference sequence).

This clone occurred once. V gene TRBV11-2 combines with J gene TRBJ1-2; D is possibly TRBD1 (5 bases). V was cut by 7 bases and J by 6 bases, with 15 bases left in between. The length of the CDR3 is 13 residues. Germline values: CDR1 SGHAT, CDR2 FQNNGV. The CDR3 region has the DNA TGTGCCAGCAATCGGGCAGGGACGGATGGCTACACCTTC. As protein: CASNRAGTDGYTF.

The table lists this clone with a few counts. This CDR3 reads CASSLSPAGQGSNEKLFF. CDR3 in DNA: TGTGCCAGCAGCTTATCCCCCGCTGGACAGGGCTCTAATGAAAAACTGTTTTTT. V usage is TRBV7-2 and J usage is TRBJ1-4; 8 bases match TRBD1. Germline CDR1 and CDR2: SGHTA and FQGNSA. The CDR3 spans 18 residues. The trim removed 2 bases at V and 3 bases at J, leaving 11 bases unmatched.

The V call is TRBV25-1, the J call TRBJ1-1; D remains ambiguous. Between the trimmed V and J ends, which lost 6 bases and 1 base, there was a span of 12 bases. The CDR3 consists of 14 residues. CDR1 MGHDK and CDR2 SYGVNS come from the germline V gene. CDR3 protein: CASRDPYGNTEAFF. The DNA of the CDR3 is TGTGCCAGCAGGGACCCTTATGGGAACACTGAAGCTTTCTTT.

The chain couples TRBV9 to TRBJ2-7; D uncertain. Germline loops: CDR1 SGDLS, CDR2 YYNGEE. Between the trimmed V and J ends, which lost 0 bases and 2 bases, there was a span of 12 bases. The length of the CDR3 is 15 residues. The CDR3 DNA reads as TGTGCCAGCAGCGTAGCAGAGACGGCCACCTACGAGCAGTACTTC. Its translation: CASSVAETATYEQYF.

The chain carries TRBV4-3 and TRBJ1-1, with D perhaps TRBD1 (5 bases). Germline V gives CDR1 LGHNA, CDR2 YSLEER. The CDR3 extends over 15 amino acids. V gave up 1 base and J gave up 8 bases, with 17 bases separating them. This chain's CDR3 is CASSQGRGAGIEAFF. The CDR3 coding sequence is TGCGCCAGCAGCCAAGGAAGGGGCGCGGGCATCGAAGCTTTCTTT.

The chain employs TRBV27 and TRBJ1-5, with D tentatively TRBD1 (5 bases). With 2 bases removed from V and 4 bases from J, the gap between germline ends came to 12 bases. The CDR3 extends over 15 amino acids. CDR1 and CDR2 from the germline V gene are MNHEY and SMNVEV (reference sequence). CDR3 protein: CASSLSRGRNQPQHF. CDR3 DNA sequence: TGTGCCAGCAGTTTAAGTAGGGGCCGGAATCAGCCCCAGCATTTT.

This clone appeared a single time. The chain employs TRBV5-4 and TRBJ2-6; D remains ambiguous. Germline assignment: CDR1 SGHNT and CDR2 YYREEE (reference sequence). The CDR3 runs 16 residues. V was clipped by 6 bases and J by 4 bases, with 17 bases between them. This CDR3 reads CASTYPPSTGANVLTF. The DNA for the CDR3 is TGTGCCAGCACCTATCCCCCCTCGACCGGGGCCAACGTCCTGACTTTC.

Written as DNA, the CDR3 is TGTGCCAGCAGCCAAGATTCGACAGGGGGCAATCAGCCCCAGCATTTT. Its protein product is CASSQDSTGGNQPQHF. The gene calls are TRBV3-1 (or the pseudogene TRBV3-2) and TRBJ1-5, with TRBD1 matching over 8 bases. This CDR3 comprises 16 residues. Germline CDR1 LGHDT, CDR2 YNNKEL (reference sequence). V was pared by 0 bases and J by 2 bases, with 3 bases of the junction left unmatched.

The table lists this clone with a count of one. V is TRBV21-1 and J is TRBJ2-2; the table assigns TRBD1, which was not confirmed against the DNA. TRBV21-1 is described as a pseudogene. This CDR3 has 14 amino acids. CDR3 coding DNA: TGTGCCAGCAGCGCAGACAGAAACACCGGGGAGCTGTTTTTT. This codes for CASSADRNTGELFF.